The rows below give T cell receptor beta chains drawn from one sample of a study of blood T cell repertoires in COVID-19. Here immunoSEQ multiplex PCR was the method, and the copy in TCRdb shows in-frame clones only, minus some. The sample has about 170,000 clones; approximately 82% are singletons. Specimen: PBMCs or T cells enriched from blood (not recorded which). The origin of the receptors is a woman aged 45-60 years who had recovered from COVID-19. Both conserved end residues are part of each CDR3. A D gene is named only where the DNA matches it firmly. The size entry is marked missing in some rows and otherwise reads once, few, many or a size class.

size: NA; J: TRBJ1-3; D: NA; V: TRBV19; DNA: TGTGCCAGTAGTGAACAAAACTCTGGAAACACCATATATTTT; CDR3: CASSEQNSGNTIYF
size: NA; J: TRBJ2-4; D: NA; V: TRBV19; DNA: TGTGCCAGTAGTCCCAGGGAGGTGTCCAAAAACATTCAGTACTTC; CDR3: CASSPREVSKNIQYF
size: NA; J: TRBJ1-5; D: TRBD1; V: TRBV24-1; DNA: TGTGCCACCAGTGAGACAGGGAATCAGCCCCAGCATTTT; CDR3: CATSETGNQPQHF
size: few; J: TRBJ2-5; D: TRBD1; V: TRBV25-1; DNA: TGTGCCAGCAGTTGGACAGGGTCGGGGGCAGAGACCCAGTACTTC; CDR3: CASSWTGSGAETQYF
size: NA; J: TRBJ1-2; D: NA; V: TRBV11-2; DNA: TGTGCCAGCAGCTTAGGGACAGATAGTACATACTATGGCTACACCTTC; CDR3: CASSLGTDSTYYGYTF
size: NA; J: TRBJ2-5; D: NA; V: TRBV3-1/TRBV3-2; DNA: TGTGCCAGCAGCGACCGCGGGGGCGGGGAGACCCAGTACTTC; CDR3: CASSDRGGGETQYF
size: NA; J: TRBJ2-2; D: NA; V: TRBV5-1; DNA: TGCGCCAGCTCTTCAGGGTTTAACACCGGGGAGCTGTTTTTT; CDR3: CASSSGFNTGELFF
size: NA; J: TRBJ2-3; D: NA; V: TRBV14; DNA: TGTGCCAGCAGCGCTCAGACCCCTAGGACTTTTAAGCTGTATTTT; CDR3: CASSAQTPRTFKLYF
size: NA; J: TRBJ1-5; D: TRBD1; V: TRBV28; DNA: TGTGCCAGCAGCGGACAGGGGGTTCGGCCCCAGCATTTT; CDR3: CASSGQGVRPQHF
size: NA; J: TRBJ2-6; D: NA; V: TRBV5-1; DNA: TGCGCCAGCAGCTTCGGAGTGGGCAGGGGTTATAAGGGGGCCAACGTCCTGACTTTC; CDR3: CASSFGVGRGYKGANVLTF
size: few; J: TRBJ1-1; D: NA; V: TRBV18; DNA: TGTGCCAGCTCACCACCAAGCGGGAACACTGAAGCTTTCTTT; CDR3: CASSPPSGNTEAFF
size: NA; J: TRBJ1-4; D: TRBD1; V: TRBV9; DNA: TGTGCCAGCAGCGCCTTTACAGGGGGGGCTCAGGAAAAACTGTTTTTT; CDR3: CASSAFTGGAQEKLFF
size: once; J: TRBJ2-2; D: NA; V: TRBV5-4; DNA: TGTGCCAGCAGCCCGAACCTAGGCGGGGAGCTGTTTTTT; CDR3: CASSPNLGGELFF
size: NA; J: TRBJ1-6; D: NA; V: TRBV28; DNA: TGTGCCAGCAGTCCAGACAGTTTTAATTCACCCCTCCACTTT; CDR3: CASSPDSFNSPLHF